Presented here are 18 T cell receptor beta chains from one specimen sequenced in a study of CD8+ T cells in alopecia areata. Sequencing relied on a cDNA template that was reverse transcribed from extracted RNA. Clones were read by immunoSEQ multiplex PCR, and TCRdb kept only the in-frame ones, dropping some. The sample lists 45,000 to 70,000 clones, around 97% seen once, with approximately 24% in the top ten. Source: CD8+ T cells sorted from blood, taken at week 0. The source of these receptors is a human donor with alopecia areata.

The chain combines TRBV11-2 with TRBJ2-7; 10 positions match TRBD2. V dropped 7 bases and J dropped 6; count of bases not matched to a gene: 6. Germline loops: CDR1 SGHAT, CDR2 FQNNGV. The CDR3 totals 13 residues. DNA for the CDR3: TGTGCCAGCAACAGCGGGGGGGTAGGCGAGCAGTACTTC. This translates into CASNSGGVGEQYF.

The chain carries TRBV7-2 and TRBJ2-5; a possible D gene is TRBD2 (5 bases). The CDR3 covers 15 residues. The V and J ends lost 0 bases and 1 base respectively, with 9 bases between them. The germline gives CDR1 SGHTA, CDR2 FQGNSA. Written as DNA, the CDR3 is TGTGCCAGCAGCTTAGCACTAGGGATCCAAGAGACCCAGTACTTC. It is translated as CASSLALGIQETQYF.

The chain carries TRBV27 and TRBJ2-7; 10 bases fit TRBD1. V lost 6 bases, J lost 6 bases, and 11 bases stayed unmatched. This CDR3 has 15 residues. The V gene's germline CDR1 is MNHEY and CDR2 SMNVEV (reference sequence). In DNA, the CDR3 is TGTGCCAGCAGACTACTTGGGACAGGGGAAGGCGAGCAGTACTTC. Its protein is CASRLLGTGEGEQYF.

This sequence joins TRBV4-3 and TRBJ1-6; D is uncertain. CDR3 length: 16 amino acids. The germline V and J ends were trimmed by 0 bases and 14 bases, with 20 bases remaining between them. The germline CDR1 and CDR2 sequences are LGHNA and YSLEER. In DNA form, the CDR3 reads TGCGCCAGCAGCCAAGACGGCGACACTGGCGGGGAATCCCTCCACTTT. Translation: CASSQDGDTGGESLHF.

The V and J genes are TRBV7-9 and TRBJ2-2, with 7 nucleotides matching TRBD1. Trimming at V came to 6 bases and at J to 4 bases, leaving 8 bases not matched to a gene. The length of the CDR3 is 15 residues. Germline CDR1 SEHNR, CDR2 FQNEAQ (reference sequence). The CDR3 region has the DNA TGTGCCAGCAGTTCGGACAGGCGTCCCACCGGGGAGCTGTTTTTT. Its translation is CASSSDRRPTGELFF.

This chain links TRBV4-2 with TRBJ2-7, with D perhaps TRBD2 (5 bases). The V and J ends lost 0 bases and 3 bases respectively, with 15 bases between them. The CDR3 is made up of 16 amino acids. Per the germline V gene, CDR1 is LGHNA and CDR2 is YNFKEQ. The DNA for the CDR3 is TGTGCCAGCAGCCAAGAGAGGAAGGGAGAGAACTACGAGCAGTACTTC. Its protein is CASSQERKGENYEQYF.

The chain combines TRBV4-1 with TRBJ1-1; D may be TRBD1 (5 bases). Trimming removed 1 base at V and 4 bases at J, with 13 bases between. CDR1 is MGHRA and CDR2 is YSYEKL in the germline V gene. This CDR3 comprises 15 residues. The DNA of the CDR3 is TGCGCCAGCAGCCAAGTTGCAGGGTCGGGCACTGAAGCTTTCTTT. Amino acids: CASSQVAGSGTEAFF.

The chain carries TRBV7-2 and TRBJ2-2; the match to TRBD2 covers 14 bases. The CDR3 is 18 amino acids. Germline V gene sequence: CDR1 SGHTA, CDR2 FQGNSA. The V and J ends lost 0 bases and 2 bases, in that order; junction bases with no gene match: 2. CDR3 bases: TGTGCCAGCAGCTTAGCGGGACTAGCGGGGGCAAACACCGGGGAGCTGTTTTTT. This encodes CASSLAGLAGANTGELFF.

V gene TRBV10-1 combines with J gene TRBJ2-3; unclear D gene. V was pared by 5 bases and J by 2 bases, with 11 bases between. Germline loops: CDR1 WNHNN, CDR2 SYGVQD (reference sequence). The CDR3 consists of 14 residues. For the CDR3, the DNA is TGCGCCAGCAGTAATGCTCGATACACAGATACGCAGTATTTT. Translation gives CASSNARYTDTQYF.

The V gene is TRBV5-8, the J gene TRBJ2-3; TRBD1 is a possible D gene (6 bases). Deletions cut 4 bases from V and 0 bases from J, with 9 bases between. Germline V gives CDR1 SGHTS, CDR2 YDEGEE. This CDR3 has 14 residues. As DNA, the CDR3 is TGTGCCAGCAGCCTCGGACAGAGCACAGATACGCAGTATTTT. As protein: CASSLGQSTDTQYF.

This clone came up a few times. This chain uses TRBV7-9 with TRBJ1-4; TRBD1 matches 7 bases. Per the germline V gene, CDR1 is SEHNR and CDR2 is FQNEAQ (reference sequence). CDR3 size: 15 residues. Trimming took 7 bases from V and 4 from J; bases not matched to a gene: 9. The CDR3 DNA follows: TGTGCCAGCACCCCCTCGGGACAGTTTAATGAAAAACTGTTTTTT. Translation: CASTPSGQFNEKLFF.

This chain uses TRBV14 with TRBJ2-2; no clear D gene. Germline values: CDR1 SGHDN, CDR2 FVKESK. The CDR3 covers 16 residues. The germline V and J ends were trimmed by 2 bases and 3 bases, with 13 bases remaining between them. As DNA, the CDR3 is TGTGCCAGCAGCCAATTCTTCGAGCAACACACCGGGGAGCTGTTTTTT. Protein: CASSQFFEQHTGELFF.

The CDR3 protein is CASSDEGAGYGYTF. As DNA, the CDR3 is TGTGCCAGCAGTGATGAAGGGGCCGGCTATGGCTACACCTTC. This chain connects TRBV2 to TRBJ1-2; weak D call: TRBD1 (5 bases). Germline V gene data show CDR1 as SNHLY and CDR2 as FYNNEI. This CDR3 comprises 14 residues. V lost 3 bases to trimming and J lost 4 bases, with 12 bases between them.

The J gene is TRBJ2-5, the V gene TRBV2; D ambiguous. The end of the DNA aligns better with TRBJ2-7, so the J call may be wrong. The CDR3 is 10 residues long. CDR1 and CDR2 (germline): SNHLY, FYNNEI. In DNA form, the CDR3 reads TGTGCCAGCAGTGACGTCGAGCAGTACTTC. It codes for CASSDVEQYF.

This clone was recorded only once. CDR3: CASSQGGKETQYF. The CDR3 DNA reads as TGTGCCAGCAGCCAGGGCGGGAAAGAGACCCAGTACTTC. The chain recombines TRBV7-3 with TRBJ2-5, with D perhaps TRBD2 (6 bases). Trimming pared 5 bases from V and 3 bases from J, leaving 10 bases between. Looked up from germline, CDR1 is SGHTA and CDR2 is FQGTGA. The CDR3 is 13 residues long. The whole variable domain, filled in from reference TRBV7-3 and TRBJ2-5, reads GAGVSQTPSNKVTEKGKYVELRCDPISGHTALYWYRQSLGQGPEFLIYFQGTGAADDSGLPNDRFFAVRPEGSVSTLKIQRTERGDSAVYLCASSQGGKETQYFGPGTRLLVL.

The genes are TRBV6-5 and TRBJ2-5; the match to TRBD2 covers 9 bases. With 5 bases clipped from V and 5 bases from J, the junction kept 6 bases outside the gene matches. In germline, CDR1 is MNHEY, CDR2 SVGAGI. The length of the CDR3 is 14 residues. CDR3 sequence reads: CASSPGLARETQYF. The CDR3 DNA reads as TGTGCCAGCAGTCCAGGACTAGCGAGGGAGACCCAGTACTTC.

The rearrangement joins TRBV4-3 to TRBJ2-7; TRBD2 agrees at 16 bases. This CDR3 region has 17 residues. Germline CDR1 LGHNA, CDR2 YSLEER. V dropped 4 bases and J dropped 0; count of bases not matched to a gene: 3. CDR3 region: CASSLGLAGGSSYEQYF. CDR3 coding DNA: TGCGCCAGCAGCCTGGGACTAGCGGGGGGGAGCTCCTACGAGCAGTACTTC.

The chain joins TRBV6-1 to TRBJ2-3, with 9 nucleotides matching TRBD2. Germline V gene data show CDR1 as MNHNS and CDR2 as SASEGT. The CDR3 sequence is 15 residues long. V dropped 6 bases and J dropped 2; count of bases not matched to a gene: 6. In DNA form, the CDR3 reads TGTGCCAGCAGCCATAGCGGGGGCCCCACAGATACGCAGTATTTT. Protein sequence: CASSHSGGPTDTQYF.